The 10 T cell receptor beta chains presented below share a single source sample, sequenced in a study of CD8+CD57+ T cells in acquired aplastic anemia (dated by TCRdb to 2017 to 2018). Expansion of CD8+CD57+ cells had been shown by flow cytometry in the patients chosen for sequencing. The sample was run on an Illumina HiSeq 2000. TCR beta VDJ combination and CDR3 sequence profiling used genomic DNA as the template. TCRdb applied fastp at Q25 and MiXCR to the public reads, then kept only in-frame beta chains. Rows with one shared CDR3 protein collapse into an entry with the most common genes and DNA. The table for this sample lists 180,000 or so distinct CDR3 sequences; roughly 65% of them were counted only once. Together, the top ten hold approximately 40% of the sample. Material: sorted CD4+, CD8+, or CD8+CD57+ T cells (not recorded which) from PBMCs. These receptors were taken from a human donor with aplastic anemia.

With regard to this clonotype: Lacking the conserved final phenylalanine or tryptophan, this CDR3 likely reflects a read error. This sequence joins TRBV7-2 and TRBJ2-7; TRBD1 matches 9 bases. Germline CDR1 reads SGHTA; CDR2 reads FQGNSA. The ends lost 5 bases at V and 3 bases at J; junction bases unmatched: 11. The CDR3 has 16 amino acids. DNA for the CDR3: TGTGCCAGCAGCGAGACCGGGACAGGGATATTCTACGAGCAGTACCTC. Protein sequence: CASSETGTGIFYEQYL.

This clonotype was counted at least ten times. The chain employs TRBV4-2 and TRBJ1-1; D unclear. This CDR3 is 15 amino acids long. Germline CDR1 reads LGHNA; CDR2 reads YNFKEQ. V was clipped by 3 bases and J by 0 bases, with 11 bases between them. CDR3 in DNA: TGTGCCAGCAGCCACGCGAATGAGCTGAACACTGAAGCTTTCTTT. This sequence encodes CASSHANELNTEAFF.

V is TRBV7-9 and J is TRBJ1-1; TRBD1 matches at 7 bases. Germline CDR1 reads SEHNR; CDR2 reads FQNEAQ (reference sequence). The trim removed 2 bases at V and 6 bases at J, leaving 9 bases unmatched. The CDR3 has 15 residues. DNA of the CDR3: TGTGCCAGCAGCTTACTGGCAGGGGGAAGCCCTGAAGCTTTCTTT. The encoded protein is CASSLLAGGSPEAFF.

As for this clonotype: It may be a read error: a sequence one base away is much more abundant. V gene TRBV5-1 combines with J gene TRBJ2-3, with D perhaps TRBD2 (5 bases). The CDR3 sequence is 14 residues long. CDR1 is SGHRS, CDR2 YFSETQ, per germline. The germline V and J ends were trimmed by 4 bases and 1 base, with 10 bases remaining between them. The CDR3 DNA is TGCGCCAGCAGCCCGGGGAATGGCACAGATACGCAGTATTTT. Translating gives CASSPGNGTDTQYF.

This clonotype has just one count. The chain joins TRBV9 to TRBJ1-1, with D tentatively TRBD1 (5 bases). Trimming left V 5 bases short and J 4 bases short, with 12 bases between. The CDR3 is 13 amino acids. CDR1 and CDR2 from the germline V gene are SGDLS and YYNGEE. The CDR3 bases are TGTGCCAGCAGTCCTACTAGGGGCACTGAAGCTTTCTTT. Amino acid sequence: CASSPTRGTEAFF. Variable domain in full (rest from reference TRBV9 and TRBJ1-1): DSGVTQTPKHLITATGQRVTLRCSPRSGDLSVYWYQQSLDQGLQFLIQYYNGEERAKGNILERFSAQQFPDLHSELNLSSLELGDSALYFCASSPTRGTEAFFGQGTRLTVV.

This clonotype has a single count. V gene TRBV29-1 combines with J gene TRBJ2-5; D is undetermined. The DNA end is more similar to TRBJ2-7, so the J call may be wrong. Germline assignment: CDR1 SQVTM and CDR2 ANQGSEA. CDR3 length equals 11 residues. CDR3 sequence: CSVESNYEQYF. The CDR3, as DNA: TGCAGCGTTGAGTCCAACTACGAGCAGTACTTC.

V usage is TRBV7-9 and J usage is TRBJ2-6; D is tentatively TRBD1 or TRBD2 (5 bases each). The CDR3 has 16 amino acids. V lost 5 bases to trimming and J lost 0 bases, with 11 bases between them. Germline-derived CDR1 and CDR2 are SEHNR and FQNEAQ (reference sequence). The CDR3 nucleotides are TGTGCCAGCAGCCCCCGGGGCGGCTCTGGGGCCAACGTCCTGACTTTC. It codes for CASSPRGGSGANVLTF.

The chain is built from TRBV5-8 and TRBJ2-1, with TRBD2 matching over 11 bases. The CDR3 contains 17 residues. Germline V CDR1 and CDR2: SGHTS, YDEGEE. Trimming cost V 0 bases and J 8 bases; bases outside gene matches: 10. The CDR3 spells CASSLALTSGSWDEQFF. The CDR3 DNA reads TGTGCCAGCAGCTTGGCGCTTACTAGCGGGAGTTGGGATGAGCAGTTCTTC.

The chain uses TRBV2 and TRBJ1-2; D perhaps matches TRBD1 (6 bases). From germline, CDR1 is SNHLY and CDR2 FYNNEI. The CDR3 consists of 14 residues. Trimming removed 1 base at V and 4 bases at J, with 10 bases between. This chain's CDR3 is CASSEGRGLYGYTF. The CDR3 DNA sequence: TGTGCCAGCAGTGAAGGGCGGGGGCTCTATGGCTACACCTTC.

The J gene is TRBJ2-7, the V gene TRBV29-1; 10 nucleotides agree with TRBD1. After removal of 5 bases from V and 0 bases from J, the junction contained 1 base not matched to a gene. The CDR3 runs 13 residues. From germline, CDR1 is SQVTM and CDR2 ANQGSEA. The CDR3 bases are TGCAGCGTTTGGACAGGGGGCTCCTACGAGCAGTACTTC. Its translation is CSVWTGGSYEQYF.